The 32 T cell receptor beta chains in this list originate from one sample, sequenced in a study of neurological immune-mediated disorders (dated by TCRdb to about 2019). The method was 5' RACE. TCRdb lists the instrument as Illumina HiSeq 2500. The public reads were reanalyzed by TCRdb: fastp trimming at Q25, MiXCR alignment, in-frame beta chains only. Each record represents a unique CDR3 protein, reported with the most common genes and DNA among its rows. For this sample there are tens of thousands of distinct CDR3 sequences; 4.5% appear just once. About 6.9% of the sample belongs to the ten largest clones. Input material: PBMCs. These receptors all stem from a man aged 30-40 years with multiple sclerosis.

This clonotype was picked up many times. The chain employs TRBV7-9 and TRBJ1-6; 11 bases agree with TRBD1. The CDR3 totals 15 residues. Germline V CDR1 and CDR2: SEHNR, FQNEAQ (reference sequence). The V segment lost 1 base and the J segment 9 bases; nucleotides outside the gene matches: 2. The chain's CDR3 is CASSLEGTGGSPLHF. CDR3 DNA: TGTGCCAGCAGCTTAGAAGGGACAGGGGGTTCACCCCTCCACTTT.

This clonotype is labeled medium-sized. DNA for the CDR3: TGTGCCAGCAGCTTTGGGACAGGCATCCAAGAGACCCAGTACTTC. Translated: CASSFGTGIQETQYF. The rearrangement joins TRBV7-3 to TRBJ2-5, with TRBD1 identical over 8 bases. The CDR3 is 15 residues long. Germline V gene sequence: CDR1 SGHTA, CDR2 FQGTGA. The V segment lost 3 bases and the J segment 1 base; nucleotides outside the gene matches: 4.

Judged by abundance, this clonotype is medium-sized (0.01 to 0.1%). The CDR3 DNA reads as TGTGCCAGCAGCCAATGGAGAGGAGGATCACCCCTCCACTTT. As protein: CASSQWRGGSPLHF. The rearrangement uses TRBV14 and TRBJ1-6; D is unresolved. Trimming shortened V by 2 bases and J by 10 bases, and 12 bases separated the two germline ends. CDR3 length equals 14 residues. The germline V gene encodes CDR1 SGHDN and CDR2 FVKESK.

This clonotype was found many times. The chain has TRBV12-3 or TRBV12-4 and TRBJ1-1; 8 bases align to TRBD1. Trimming at V came to 7 bases and at J to 4 bases, leaving 8 bases not matched to a gene. The CDR3 has 14 amino acids. As DNA, the CDR3 is TGTGCCAGCATATCCTTCACAGGGGGCACTGAAGCTTTCTTT. It is translated as CASISFTGGTEAFF.

A few counts support this clonotype. The chain has TRBV20-1 and TRBJ1-1; the match to TRBD1 covers 9 bases. The CDR3 has 15 residues. V was clipped by 5 bases and J by 6 bases; unmatched bases: 13. The germline CDR1 and CDR2 sequences are DFQATT and SNEGSKA (reference sequence). The CDR3 bases are TGCAGTGCTTTTGGACAGGGGTGGGAGTTCGCTGAAGCTTTCTTT. Amino acid sequence: CSAFGQGWEFAEAFF.

In its sample, this clonotype was seen a few times. The J gene is TRBJ2-1, the V gene TRBV6-5; D is unclear. The CDR3 spans 13 residues. The V gene's germline CDR1 is MNHEY and CDR2 SVGAGI. V shed 11 bases and J shed 13 bases, with 24 bases lying between them. The CDR3 nucleotides read TGTGCCTCCGGTGGTAACCTTTTGGGCTTTCAGTTCTTC. It encodes CASGGNLLGFQFF.

The gene calls are TRBV18 and TRBJ1-2; D is unclear. V shed 0 bases and J shed 6 bases, with 11 bases lying between them. This CDR3 has 14 amino acids. CDR1 KGHSH and CDR2 LQKENI come from the germline V gene. This CDR3 is CASSPPNDKDGYTF. The CDR3 bases are TGTGCCAGCTCACCACCTAATGACAAGGATGGCTACACCTTC.

Ten or more counts support this clonotype. This chain connects TRBV20-1 to TRBJ2-2, with 8 bases matching TRBD2. The CDR3 has 15 residues. V lost 3 bases to trimming and J lost 3 bases; unmatched junction nucleotides: 6. The germline V gene has CDR1 DFQATT and CDR2 SNEGSKA (reference sequence). CDR3 residues: CSARRAGAYTGELFF. The CDR3 DNA reads as TGCAGTGCTAGGAGAGCGGGGGCATACACCGGGGAGCTGTTTTTT.

This clonotype was detected many times. This rearrangement joins TRBV7-3 to TRBJ2-1; D gene unclear. The V and J ends lost 3 bases and 4 bases respectively, with 7 bases between them. The CDR3 sequence is 13 residues long. Germline V gene sequence: CDR1 SGHTA, CDR2 FQGTGA. This chain's CDR3 is CASSFLGYNEQFF. CDR3 bases: TGTGCCAGCAGCTTTCTAGGATACAATGAGCAGTTCTTC.

This clonotype was observed a handful of times. V usage is TRBV20-1 and J usage is TRBJ1-1; 7 positions agree with TRBD1. V shed 2 bases and J 3 bases; nucleotides not matched to a gene: 3. Germline V CDR1 and CDR2: DFQATT, SNEGSKA (reference sequence). The CDR3 consists of 13 residues. The CDR3, as DNA: TGCAGTGCTAGACAGGACAGGTACACTGAAGCTTTCTTT. It yields the protein CSARQDRYTEAFF.

This clonotype was counted only a few times. A read error may produce the germline difference seen at one junction end. The gene calls are TRBV10-3 and TRBJ1-5; TRBD1 matches 8 bases. This CDR3 region has 15 residues. Per the germline V gene, CDR1 is ENHRY and CDR2 is SYGVKD. The CDR3 protein is CAISERQGSNQPQNF. The DNA of the CDR3 is TGTGCCATCAGTGAAAGACAGGGGTCCAATCAGCCCCAGAATTTT.

The gene calls are TRBV29-1 and TRBJ1-4; TRBD1 might be the D (5 bases). The CDR3 runs to 12 residues. Germline CDR1 SQVTM, CDR2 ANQGSEA. Trimming stripped 4 bases from V and 4 bases from J, with 7 bases between. Here the CDR3 reads CSVAGLNEKLFF. The CDR3 coding sequence is TGCAGCGTTGCGGGACTTAATGAAAAACTGTTTTTT.

This clonotype was observed at least ten times. This chain uses TRBV20-1 with TRBJ1-6, with D perhaps TRBD1 (6 bases). The germline V gene has CDR1 DFQATT and CDR2 SNEGSKA (reference sequence). V dropped 2 bases and J dropped 6 bases, with 11 bases sitting between them. This CDR3 comprises 14 residues. The CDR3: CSARRQAINSPLHF. The CDR3 DNA sequence: TGCAGTGCTAGACGACAGGCGATTAATTCACCCCTCCACTTT.

This clonotype was counted a few times. The V and J genes are TRBV7-8 and TRBJ2-2; D is unresolved. From germline, CDR1 is SGHVS and CDR2 FQNEAQ. This CDR3 has 13 residues. The ends were cut back, 1 base at V and 5 bases at J, with 5 bases in the middle. In DNA, the CDR3 is TGTGCCAGCAGCTTAGTTATAACCGGGGAGCTGTTTTTT. As protein: CASSLVITGELFF.

This clonotype was counted ten times or more. The rearrangement joins TRBV7-7 to TRBJ2-5; D is undetermined. CDR1 is SSHAT and CDR2 is FNYEAQ in the germline V gene (reference sequence). Trimming removed 5 bases from V and 2 bases from J, with 6 bases in between. The CDR3 loop spans 12 amino acids. Written as DNA, the CDR3 is TGTGCCAGCAGCGAAATGCAAGAGACCCAGTACTTC. Translated, it gives CASSEMQETQYF.

This clonotype was seen ten or more times. The rearrangement links TRBV20-1 to TRBJ1-2, with D maybe TRBD1 (6 bases). The CDR3 has 12 residues. V was clipped by 5 bases and J by 13 bases, with 20 bases between them. CDR1 DFQATT and CDR2 SNEGSKA come from the germline V gene (reference sequence). CDR3 sequence reads: CSALNKQGPGTF. CDR3 DNA sequence: TGCAGTGCTCTTAACAAACAGGGTCCGGGCACCTTC.

The genes are TRBV20-1 and TRBJ1-6; tentatively, D is TRBD1 (6 bases). Germline V gene data show CDR1 as DFQATT and CDR2 as SNEGSKA (reference sequence). The germline V and J ends were trimmed by 4 bases and 7 bases, with 14 bases remaining between them. CDR3 length: 14 residues. The CDR3 region is CSAMQGPTNSPLHF. CDR3 nucleotide sequence: TGCAGTGCTATGCAGGGGCCGACAAATTCACCCCTCCACTTT.

This clonotype was seen ten or more times. V is TRBV11-2 and J is TRBJ1-2, with no clear D. This CDR3 comprises 15 residues. Trimming took off 0 bases at V and 4 bases at J, with 12 bases between the two ends. The V gene's germline CDR1 is SGHAT and CDR2 FQNNGV. The CDR3 DNA sequence: TGTGCCAGCAGCTTAGAAAGGACCGTGCTCTATGGCTACACCTTC. It is translated as CASSLERTVLYGYTF.

At least ten counts were recorded for this clonotype. The chain carries TRBV10-3 and TRBJ2-3; possibly TRBD2 for D (5 bases). Trimming took off 8 bases at V and 4 bases at J, with 13 bases between the two ends. Germline values: CDR1 ENHRY, CDR2 SYGVKD. CDR3 size: 13 residues. The CDR3, as DNA: TGTGCCATCGGCGAACGGGGATCAGATACGCAGTATTTT. Translating gives CAIGERGSDTQYF.

This clonotype was seen ten or more times. This chain uses TRBV12-3 or TRBV12-4 with TRBJ1-1; tentatively, D is TRBD1 (6 bases). V shed 3 bases and J shed 3 bases, with 11 bases lying between them. This CDR3 region has 14 residues. In DNA form, the CDR3 reads TGTGCCAGCAGTTTTAGGAACAGGGACACTGAAGCTTTCTTT. This codes for CASSFRNRDTEAFF.

At least ten counts were recorded for this clonotype. The V call is TRBV29-1, the J call TRBJ2-1; 9 bases align to TRBD1. The CDR3 loop spans 14 amino acids. The trim removed 5 bases at V and 2 bases at J, leaving 4 bases unmatched. Germline loops: CDR1 SQVTM, CDR2 ANQGSEA. The CDR3 sequence is CSVWTGAAYNEQFF. DNA for the CDR3: TGCAGCGTTTGGACAGGGGCGGCCTACAATGAGCAGTTCTTC.

In this sample, this clonotype turned up many times. This chain connects TRBV2 to TRBJ2-7, with a tentative D call TRBD1 (5 bases). There are 15 residues in the CDR3. The germline V gene has CDR1 SNHLY and CDR2 FYNNEI. V was pared by 5 bases and J by 7 bases, with 21 bases between. CDR3 residues: CASSFVTDPLGEQYF. The CDR3, as DNA: TGTGCCAGCAGTTTCGTGACAGATCCTTTGGGAGAGCAGTACTTC.

In its sample, this clonotype was seen many times. This rearrangement joins TRBV6-5 to TRBJ2-3, with a possible D match to TRBD2 (6 bases). Germline V gene lookup returns CDR1 MNHEY and CDR2 SVGAGI. V lost 6 bases, J lost 4 bases, and 17 bases lay in between. This CDR3 has 15 residues. The CDR3 loop reads CASSSVEGGADTQYF. CDR3 coding DNA: TGTGCCAGCAGCTCGGTCGAGGGAGGCGCAGATACGCAGTATTTT.

V gene TRBV3-1 combines with J gene TRBJ2-3; the D is unclear. Trimming left V 7 bases short and J 2 bases short, with 10 bases between. CDR3 length: 13 residues. The germline CDR1 and CDR2 sequences are LGHDT and YNNKEL (reference sequence). CDR3: CASTRQDTDTQYF. CDR3 coding DNA: TGTGCCAGCACTCGGCAAGACACAGATACGCAGTATTTT.

Comment on this clonotype: A much larger clone is a single base away; this may be a read error. The genes are TRBV2 and TRBJ1-2; D call uncertain. The germline gives CDR1 SNHLY, CDR2 FYNNEI. V lost 4 bases, J lost 8 bases, and 17 bases lay in between. The CDR3 is 14 amino acids. CDR3 DNA sequence: TGTGCCAGCAGTGGAGGGTGGACTCTCGAGGGCTACACCTTC. Its translation: CASSGGWTLEGYTF.

Comments on this clonotype: The junction differs from germline at one of its ends, possibly a read error. V usage is TRBV7-9 and J usage is TRBJ2-4, with TRBD2 as a possible D gene (5 bases). The CDR3 runs to 13 residues. Per germline, CDR1 SEHNR and CDR2 FQNEAQ (reference sequence). Here the CDR3 DNA reads TGTGCCAGCAGCCCCCAAGGAGAGGGTCCCTTAGACTTC. Protein product: CASSPQGEGPLDF.

This clonotype was counted ten times or more. CDR3 in amino acids: CASSAEPQGRQLFF. The CDR3 region has the DNA TGTGCCAGCAGCGCAGAACCTCAAGGGAGGCAACTGTTTTTT. This chain joins TRBV7-8 and TRBJ1-4; D call uncertain. Per the germline V gene, CDR1 is SGHVS and CDR2 is FQNEAQ. V lost 5 bases and J lost 12, with 19 bases in between. The CDR3 runs 14 residues.

This clonotype was seen at least ten times. This chain connects TRBV5-1 to TRBJ1-4; no firm D call. From germline, CDR1 is SGHRS and CDR2 YFSETQ. There are 14 residues in the CDR3. V lost 4 bases and J lost 5, with 12 bases in between. CDR3 residues: CASSLATSNEKLFF. The DNA for the CDR3 is TGCGCCAGCAGCCTGGCGACCTCGAATGAAAAACTGTTTTTT.

This clonotype was seen at least ten times. The J gene is TRBJ2-1, the V gene TRBV5-6; D is perhaps TRBD1 or TRBD2 (6 bases each). The CDR3 is made up of 13 amino acids. The V gene's germline CDR1 is SGHDT and CDR2 YYEEEE. Trimming shortened V by 2 bases and J by 8 bases, and 11 bases separated the two germline ends. CDR3: CASSFGGRDEQFF. CDR3 DNA: TGTGCCAGCAGCTTCGGGGGCCGGGATGAGCAGTTCTTC.

The chain couples TRBV11-1 to TRBJ1-6; D perhaps matches TRBD1 (6 bases). V was shortened by 5 bases and J by 7 bases, with 12 bases between the two germline ends. The CDR3 consists of 14 residues. Per the germline V gene, CDR1 is SGHAT and CDR2 is FQDESV (reference sequence). This CDR3 reads CASSNDRQNSPLHF. CDR3 DNA: TGTGCCAGCAGCAACGACAGGCAAAATTCACCCCTCCACTTT.

This clonotype was picked up many times. The rearrangement uses TRBV4-1 and TRBJ2-3, with TRBD1 as a possible D gene (5 bases). V was pared by 0 bases and J by 2 bases, with 9 bases between. Per the germline V gene, CDR1 is MGHRA and CDR2 is YSYEKL. The CDR3 length is 15 residues. The CDR3, as DNA: TGCGCCAGCAGCCAAGAAGGACATCACACAGATACGCAGTATTTT. Residues: CASSQEGHHTDTQYF.

This clonotype was detected many times. The chain has TRBV27 and TRBJ1-2; TRBD1 matches at 7 bases. Trimming removed 4 bases from V and 2 bases from J; junction bases left unmatched: 7. Germline lookup yields CDR1 MNHEY and CDR2 SMNVEV (reference sequence). This CDR3 has 15 residues. Here the CDR3 reads CASSSGVQGNYGYTF. The CDR3 DNA follows: TGTGCCAGCAGTTCCGGGGTACAGGGGAACTATGGCTACACCTTC.